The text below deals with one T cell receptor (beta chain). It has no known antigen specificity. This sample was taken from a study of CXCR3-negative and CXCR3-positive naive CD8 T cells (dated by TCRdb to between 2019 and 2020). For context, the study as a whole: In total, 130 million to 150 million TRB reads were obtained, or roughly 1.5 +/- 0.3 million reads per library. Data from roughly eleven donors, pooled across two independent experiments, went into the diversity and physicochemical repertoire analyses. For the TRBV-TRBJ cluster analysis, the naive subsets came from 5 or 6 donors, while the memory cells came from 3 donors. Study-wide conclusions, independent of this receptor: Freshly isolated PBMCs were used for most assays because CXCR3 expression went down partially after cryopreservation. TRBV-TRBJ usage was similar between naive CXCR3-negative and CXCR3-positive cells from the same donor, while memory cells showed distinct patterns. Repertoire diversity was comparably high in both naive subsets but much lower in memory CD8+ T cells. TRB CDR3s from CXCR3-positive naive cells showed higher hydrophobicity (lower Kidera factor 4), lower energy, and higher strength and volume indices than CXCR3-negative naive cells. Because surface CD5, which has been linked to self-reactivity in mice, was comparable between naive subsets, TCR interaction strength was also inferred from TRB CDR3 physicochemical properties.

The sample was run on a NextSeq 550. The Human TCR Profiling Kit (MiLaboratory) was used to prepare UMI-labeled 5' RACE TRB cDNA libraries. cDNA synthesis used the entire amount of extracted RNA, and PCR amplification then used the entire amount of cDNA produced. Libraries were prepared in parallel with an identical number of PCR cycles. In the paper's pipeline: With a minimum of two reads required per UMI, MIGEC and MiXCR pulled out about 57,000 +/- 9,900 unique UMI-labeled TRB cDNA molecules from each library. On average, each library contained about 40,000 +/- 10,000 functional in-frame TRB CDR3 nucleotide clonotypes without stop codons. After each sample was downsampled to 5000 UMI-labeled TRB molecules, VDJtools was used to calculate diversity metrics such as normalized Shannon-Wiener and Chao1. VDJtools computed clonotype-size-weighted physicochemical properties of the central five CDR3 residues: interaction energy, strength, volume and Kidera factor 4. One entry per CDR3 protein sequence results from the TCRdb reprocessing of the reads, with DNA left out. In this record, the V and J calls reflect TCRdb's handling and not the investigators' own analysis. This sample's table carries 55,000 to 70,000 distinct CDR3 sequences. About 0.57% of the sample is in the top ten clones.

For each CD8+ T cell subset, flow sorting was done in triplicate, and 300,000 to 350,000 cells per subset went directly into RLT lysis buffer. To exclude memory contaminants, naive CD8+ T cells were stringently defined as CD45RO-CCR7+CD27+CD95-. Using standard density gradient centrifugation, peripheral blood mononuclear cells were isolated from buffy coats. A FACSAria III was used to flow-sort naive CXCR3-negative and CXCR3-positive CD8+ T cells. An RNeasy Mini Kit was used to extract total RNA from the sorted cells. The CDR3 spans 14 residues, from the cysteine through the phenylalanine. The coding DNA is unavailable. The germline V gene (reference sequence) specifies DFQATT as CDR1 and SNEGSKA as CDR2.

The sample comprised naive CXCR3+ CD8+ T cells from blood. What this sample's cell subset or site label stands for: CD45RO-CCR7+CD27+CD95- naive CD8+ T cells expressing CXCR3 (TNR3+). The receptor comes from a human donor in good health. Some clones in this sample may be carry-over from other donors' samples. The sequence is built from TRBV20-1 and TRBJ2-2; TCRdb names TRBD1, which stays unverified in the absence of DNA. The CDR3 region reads CSARGHPNTGELFF.